In its sample, the clone carrying this T cell receptor (beta chain) was seen many times. The sample is drawn from a study of CD8+CD57+ T cells in acquired aplastic anemia. Previously, flow cytometry had revealed CD8+CD57+ cell expansion in the patients chosen for sequencing. It was genomic DNA that served as the template for profiling TCR beta VDJ and CDR3. A single record per CDR3 protein comes from TCRdb applying MiXCR to the reads. The sample lists 150,000 or so distinct CDR3 sequences; around 48% were seen once. J was trimmed by 4 bases and V by 1 base; bases with no gene match: 7. The CDR3 is 16 residues long. Germline CDR1 and CDR2: SGHDT and YYEEEE.

V usage is TRBV5-6 and J usage is TRBJ2-7, with 11 bases identical to TRBD1. What was sequenced was sorted CD4+, CD8+, or CD8+CD57+ T cells (not recorded which) from PBMCs. The sequence came from a human donor with aplastic anemia. DNA for the CDR3: TGTGCCAGCAGCTTGCTTGGGGACAGGGGGACGTACGAGCAGTACTTC. It encodes CASSLLGDRGTYEQYF.